This T cell receptor beta chain came from a study of CD8+ T cells in alopecia areata. This clone was counted between two and nine times. Germline V gene sequence: CDR1 PRHDT, CDR2 FYEKMQ (reference sequence). The CDR3 has 18 residues. The junction had 14 bases not matched to a gene; V was cut back by 5 bases and J by 1 base. The treatment here: oral pan-JAK inhibitor, 5-10 mg twice daily. It was cDNA, reverse transcribed from extracted RNA, that served as the sequencing template. Using immunoSEQ multiplex PCR, the repertoire was profiled, and TCRdb retains in-frame clones only, with some absent. The sample contains fewer than 110,000 clones, 55% to 75% of which appear only once.

This TCR derives from a human donor with alopecia areata. The sample was CD8+ T cells sorted from blood, taken at approximately week 56, from a patient treated with tofacitinib. The V and J genes are TRBV13 and TRBJ1-1; 9 nucleotides align to TRBD1. For the CDR3, the DNA is TGTGCCAGCAGCCCCACATCCGGGACAGGGAATCCGAACACTGAAGCTTTCTTT. It encodes CASSPTSGTGNPNTEAFF.